The 9 T cell receptor beta chains below all came from one sample that was sequenced in a study of blood T cell repertoires in COVID-19. Only in-frame clones appear in the TCRdb table, and some are missing; sequencing was by immunoSEQ multiplex PCR. Found here are 65,000 to 90,000 clones, almost 85% of them singletons; the top ten hold about 9.4%. The sequencing input was peripheral blood. The receptors derive from a man aged 60 to 69 with acute or convalescent COVID-19.

The chain has TRBV2 and TRBJ2-5; 10 bases match TRBD2. Per the germline V gene, CDR1 is SNHLY and CDR2 is FYNNEI. Trimming at V came to 6 bases and at J to 5 bases, leaving 12 bases not matched to a gene. The length of the CDR3 is 16 residues. DNA of the CDR3: TGTGCCAGCAGGACGGGGCTAGCGGGAGATCGGGAGACCCAGTACTTC. Protein: CASRTGLAGDRETQYF. Using reference TRBV2 and TRBJ2-5 for the parts outside the CDR3, the full variable domain is EPEVTQTPSHQVTQMGQEVILRCVPISNHLYFYWYRQILGQKVEFLVSFYNNEISEKSEIFDDQFSVERPDGSNFTLKIRSTKLEDSAMYFCASRTGLAGDRETQYFGPGTRLLVL.

The chain recombines TRBV6-5 with TRBJ1-6; D is undetermined. The CDR3 sequence is 14 residues long. Germline CDR1 is MNHEY and CDR2 is SVGAGI. The V end lost 6 bases, the J end lost 5 bases, and 11 bases lay between the germline ends. In nucleotides, the CDR3 is TGTGCCAGCAGCTACAGACGGGATAATTCACCCCTCCACTTT. Its protein product is CASSYRRDNSPLHF.

This chain links TRBV28 with TRBJ2-5; TRBD2 agrees at 8 bases. CDR3 length: 16 amino acids. Losses at the gene ends were 1 base for V and 4 bases for J; bases not matched to a gene: 8. Germline-derived CDR1 and CDR2 are MDHEN and SYDVKM. The CDR3 coding sequence is TGTGCCAGCAGTTTATACGATGGCGGGAGGTCAGAGACCCAGTACTTC. Translation gives CASSLYDGGRSETQYF. Full variable domain (missing parts from reference TRBV28 and TRBJ2-5): DVKVTQSSRYLVKRTGEKVFLECVQDMDHENMFWYRQDPGLGLRLIYFSYDVKMKEKGDIPEGYSVSREKKERFSLILESASTNQTSMYLCASSLYDGGRSETQYFGPGTRLLVL.

This clone showed up just once. The chain combines TRBV5-8 with TRBJ2-1; D is uncertain. The germline gives CDR1 SGHTS, CDR2 YDEGEE. V shed 3 bases and J shed 14 bases, with 18 bases lying between them. There are 13 residues in the CDR3. The chain's CDR3 is CASSSPLSAREFF. The CDR3 DNA sequence: TGTGCCAGCAGCTCCCCACTGTCGGCCCGGGAGTTCTTC. The complete variable domain, with remaining parts taken from reference TRBV5-8 and TRBJ2-1, reads EAGVTQSPTHLIKTRGQQATLRCSPISGHTSVYWYQQALGLGLQFLLWYDEGEERNRGNFPPRFSGRQFPNYSSELNVNALELEDSALYLCASSSPLSAREFFGPGTRLTVL.

The chain has TRBV7-2 and TRBJ2-3; 7 bases align to TRBD1. The CDR3 has 15 amino acids. Looked up from germline, CDR1 is SGHTA and CDR2 is FQGNSA. V shed 5 bases and J 2 bases; nucleotides not matched to a gene: 7. As DNA, the CDR3 is TGTGCCAGCAGCCTGGGACAGTCTTACACAGATACGCAGTATTTT. This encodes CASSLGQSYTDTQYF.

The rearrangement links TRBV6-4 to TRBJ1-1; no clear D gene. CDR3 length equals 13 residues. Germline-derived CDR1 and CDR2 are MRHNA and SNTAGT. Trimming took off 0 bases at V and 10 bases at J, with 12 bases between the two ends. The DNA for the CDR3 is TGTGCCAGCAGTGACTCGGGCTATAGACCAGCTTTCTTT. Translation: CASSDSGYRPAFF.

The gene calls are TRBV11-2 and TRBJ2-3; TRBD2 agrees at 10 bases. This CDR3 comprises 15 residues. The germline V gene encodes CDR1 SGHAT and CDR2 FQNNGV. V dropped 5 bases and J dropped 1; count of bases not matched to a gene: 3. CDR3 amino acids: CASSKREGRTDTQYF. The CDR3 DNA sequence: TGTGCCAGCAGCAAGCGGGAGGGCCGCACAGATACGCAGTATTTT.

The chain is built from TRBV24-1 and TRBJ2-7; D is unclear. The germline V gene has CDR1 KGHDR and CDR2 SFDVKD. This CDR3 comprises 15 residues. Trimming cost V 5 bases and J 7 bases, with 20 bases left between them. The CDR3 reads CATSGQTERDWEQYF. DNA for the CDR3: TGTGCCACCAGTGGCCAGACGGAGCGAGACTGGGAGCAGTACTTC.

The chain uses TRBV6-5 and TRBJ2-5; D is perhaps TRBD1 (6 bases). V was pared by 4 bases and J by 4 bases, with 13 bases between. This CDR3 has 14 residues. Germline V CDR1 and CDR2: MNHEY, SVGAGI. The CDR3 sequence is CASSSGTSPETQYF. CDR3 coding DNA: TGTGCCAGCAGTTCGGGGACATCCCCAGAGACCCAGTACTTC.